Following are 5 T cell receptor beta chains from one sample sequenced in a study of blood T cell repertoires in COVID-19. Sequencing was performed with immunoSEQ multiplex PCR; in TCRdb, only in-frame clones are kept and a portion is missing. The sample lists 200,000 to 250,000 clones; around 84% were seen once. What was sequenced was PBMCs or T cells enriched from blood (not recorded which). The receptor set was obtained from a man aged 35 to 55 who had recovered from COVID-19.

V and J are TRBV5-1 and TRBJ2-7; 7 bases map to TRBD2. Germline V gene lookup returns CDR1 SGHRS and CDR2 YFSETQ. The CDR3 has 16 amino acids. The trim removed 4 bases at V and 2 bases at J, leaving 12 bases unmatched. CDR3 amino acids: CASSPPGRLAAYEQYF. CDR3 DNA sequence: TGCGCCAGCAGCCCCCCTGGTAGGCTAGCGGCCTACGAGCAGTACTTC. Filled out from reference TRBV5-1 and TRBJ2-7, the complete variable domain reads KAGVTQTPRYLIKTRGQQVTLSCSPISGHRSVSWYQQTPGQGLQFLFEYFSETQRNKGNFPGRFSGRQFSNSRSEMNVSTLELGDSALYLCASSPPGRLAAYEQYFGPGTRLTVT.

This chain joins TRBV5-1 and TRBJ2-1, with 10 bases identical to TRBD2. CDR1 SGHRS and CDR2 YFSETQ come from the germline V gene. This CDR3 is 14 amino acids long. CDR3 in amino acids: CAGPGLAILYEQFF. CDR3 nucleotides: TGCGCTGGGCCGGGACTAGCGATTCTCTATGAGCAGTTCTTC.

J is TRBJ1-1 and V is TRBV29-1; TRBD1 aligns across 7 bases. V lost 8 bases and J lost 4; bases outside the gene matches: 4. The CDR3 length is 11 residues. CDR1 is SQVTM and CDR2 is ANQGSEA in the germline V gene. DNA of the CDR3: TGCAGCCCGGGGACAGTCACTGAAGCTTTCTTT. Its protein is CSPGTVTEAFF.

The chain recombines TRBV4-2 with TRBJ2-5, with 8 bases aligning to TRBD1. Germline trimming cut 3 bases from V and 5 bases from J; bases unmatched to any gene: 8. The CDR3 contains 15 residues. Germline V CDR1 and CDR2: LGHNA, YNFKEQ. CDR3: CASSHGTGIVETQYF. The CDR3 region has the DNA TGTGCCAGCAGCCATGGGACAGGAATAGTGGAGACCCAGTACTTC.

This clone is labeled medium-sized (0.01 to 0.1%). The rearrangement joins TRBV6-2 or TRBV6-3 to TRBJ2-2; D is unclear. V was pared by 0 bases and J by 4 bases, with 3 bases between. Germline V lookup: CDR1 MNHEY, CDR2 SVGEGT. This CDR3 region has 13 residues. Here the CDR3 DNA reads TGTGCCAGCAGTTACTCTAGCACCGGGGAGCTGTTTTTT. Translating gives CASSYSSTGELFF.